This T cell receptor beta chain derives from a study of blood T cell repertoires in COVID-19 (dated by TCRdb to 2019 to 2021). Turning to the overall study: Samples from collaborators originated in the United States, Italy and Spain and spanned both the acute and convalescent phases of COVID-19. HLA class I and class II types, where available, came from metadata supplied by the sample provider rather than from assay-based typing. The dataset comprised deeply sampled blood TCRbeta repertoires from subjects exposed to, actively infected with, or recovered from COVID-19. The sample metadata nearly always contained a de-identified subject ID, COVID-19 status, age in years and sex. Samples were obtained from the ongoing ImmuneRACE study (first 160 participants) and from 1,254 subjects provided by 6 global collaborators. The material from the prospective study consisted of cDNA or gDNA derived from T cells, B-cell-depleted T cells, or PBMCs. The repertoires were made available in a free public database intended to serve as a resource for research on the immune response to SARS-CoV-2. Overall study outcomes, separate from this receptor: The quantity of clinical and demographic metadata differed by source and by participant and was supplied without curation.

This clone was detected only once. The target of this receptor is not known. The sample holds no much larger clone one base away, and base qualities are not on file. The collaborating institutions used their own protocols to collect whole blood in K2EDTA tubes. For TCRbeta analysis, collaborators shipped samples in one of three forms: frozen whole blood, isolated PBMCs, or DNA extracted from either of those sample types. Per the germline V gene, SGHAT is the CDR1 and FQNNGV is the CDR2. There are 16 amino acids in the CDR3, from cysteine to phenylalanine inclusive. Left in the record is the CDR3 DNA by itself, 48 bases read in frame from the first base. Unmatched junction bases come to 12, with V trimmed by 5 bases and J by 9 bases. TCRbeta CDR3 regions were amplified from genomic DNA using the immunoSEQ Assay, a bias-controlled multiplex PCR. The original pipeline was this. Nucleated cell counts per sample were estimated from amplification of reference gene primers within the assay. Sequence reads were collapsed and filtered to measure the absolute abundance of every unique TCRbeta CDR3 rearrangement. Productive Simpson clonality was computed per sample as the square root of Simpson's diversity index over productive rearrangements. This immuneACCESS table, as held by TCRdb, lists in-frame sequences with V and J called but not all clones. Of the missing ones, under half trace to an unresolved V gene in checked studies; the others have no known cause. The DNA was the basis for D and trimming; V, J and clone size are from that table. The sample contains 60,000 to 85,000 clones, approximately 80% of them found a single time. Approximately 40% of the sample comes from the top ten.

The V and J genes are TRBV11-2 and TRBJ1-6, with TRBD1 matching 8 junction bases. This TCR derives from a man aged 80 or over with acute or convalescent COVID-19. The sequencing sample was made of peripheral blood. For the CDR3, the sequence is CASSGRTGKGGSPLHF. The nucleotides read TGTGCCAGCAGCGGACGGACAGGGAAGGGCGGTTCACCCCTCCACTTT.